This TCR beta chain was obtained from a study of blood T cell repertoires in COVID-19. Here immunoSEQ multiplex PCR was the method, and the copy in TCRdb shows in-frame clones only, minus some. The table shows roughly 70,000 clones, with 90% occurring only once. Germline V gene sequence: CDR1 MNHNY, CDR2 SVGAGI (reference sequence). The CDR3 is 15 amino acids. The ends were cut back, 2 bases at V and 10 bases at J, with 20 bases in the middle. The chain employs TRBV6-6 and TRBJ2-5; tentatively, D is TRBD2 (5 bases). The TCR originated in an elderly woman with active COVID-19. Sequencing was done on a sample of peripheral blood. The CDR3 DNA is TGTGCCAGCAGTTACACCGGGCCCCCGGGGTGGGGCCAGTACTTC. Protein sequence: CASSYTGPPGWGQYF.